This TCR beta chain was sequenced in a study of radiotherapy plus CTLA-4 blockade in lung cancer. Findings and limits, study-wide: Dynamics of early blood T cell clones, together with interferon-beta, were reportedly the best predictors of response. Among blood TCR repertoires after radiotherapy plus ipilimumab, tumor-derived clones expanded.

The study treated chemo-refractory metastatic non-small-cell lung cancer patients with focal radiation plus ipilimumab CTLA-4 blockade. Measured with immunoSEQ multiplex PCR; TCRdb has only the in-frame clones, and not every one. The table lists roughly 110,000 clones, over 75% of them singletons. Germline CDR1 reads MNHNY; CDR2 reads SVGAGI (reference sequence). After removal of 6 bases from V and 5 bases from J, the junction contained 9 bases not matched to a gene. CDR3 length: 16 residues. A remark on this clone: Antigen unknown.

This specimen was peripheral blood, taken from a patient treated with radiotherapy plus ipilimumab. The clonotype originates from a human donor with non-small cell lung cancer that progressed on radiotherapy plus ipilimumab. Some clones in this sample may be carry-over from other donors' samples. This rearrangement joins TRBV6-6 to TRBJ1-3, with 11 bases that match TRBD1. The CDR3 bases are TGTGCCAGCAGCCCGCAAGGACAGGGGGCGAGAAACACCATATATTTT. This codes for CASSPQGQGARNTIYF.